This record covers a single TCR beta chain. Its antigen remains unidentified. This record comes from a study of cytomegalovirus exposure and HLA in healthy donors. Profiling relied on immunoSEQ multiplex PCR, and the TCRdb table lists in-frame clones only, not all of them. The sample carries a few hundred thousand clones, 87% recorded once. V lost 1 base and J lost 0, with 6 bases in between. The CDR3 is 14 residues long. Germline V gene data show CDR1 as SGHRS and CDR2 as YFSETQ. Study conclusions and caveats: Cytomegalovirus-associated TCR beta chains were listed, numbering under 200.

The sequence was collected from a man aged 18 to 29 in good health and CMV-seropositive. The chain couples TRBV5-1 to TRBJ2-3, with D uncertain. The sample consisted of PBMCs. The CDR3 sequence is CASSLITSTDTQYF. CDR3 bases: TGCGCCAGCAGCTTGATTACTAGCACAGATACGCAGTATTTT.